These 9 T cell receptor beta chains were all obtained from the same sample, sequenced in a study of CD8+CD57+ T cells in acquired aplastic anemia. The TCR beta profiling, which covered VDJ combination and CDR3 sequence, was carried out using genomic DNA as the template. TCRdb independently ran MiXCR on the reads; one entry per CDR3 protein. This sample carries under 250,000 distinct CDR3 sequences, approximately 65% of them seen once, and the ten largest clones take roughly 62%. Individuals selected for sequencing had exhibited CD8+CD57+ cell expansion on flow cytometry. The source material was sorted CD4+, CD8+, or CD8+CD57+ T cells (not recorded which) from PBMCs. The origin of the receptors is a human donor with aplastic anemia.

The genes are TRBV7-6 and TRBJ2-5; 15 nucleotides agree with TRBD2. The CDR3 runs 22 residues. J was trimmed by 3 bases and V by 2 bases; bases with no gene match: 19. Germline V CDR1 and CDR2: SGHVS, FNYEAQ. The CDR3 nucleotides read TGTGCCAGCAGCTTATGGGGTAGGGGTGTGGGACTAGCGGGGGGTCAAGAAGAGACCCAGTACTTC. Translated: CASSLWGRGVGLAGGQEETQYF.

Written as DNA, the CDR3 is TGTGCCAGCAGCTCGGGACTAGAAGTCACAGATACGCAGTATTTT. Its protein is CASSSGLEVTDTQYF. The chain is built from TRBV9 and TRBJ2-3; TRBD2 agrees at 8 bases. J gave up 2 bases and V 4 bases, and 6 bases lay outside the gene matches. Germline V lookup: CDR1 SGDLS, CDR2 YYNGEE. This CDR3 has 15 residues. Drawing the rest from reference TRBV9 and TRBJ2-3, the complete variable domain is DSGVTQTPKHLITATGQRVTLRCSPRSGDLSVYWYQQSLDQGLQFLIQYYNGEERAKGNILERFSAQQFPDLHSELNLSSLELGDSALYFCASSSGLEVTDTQYFGPGTRLTVL.

About this clonotype: Given a much more abundant clone one base away, this may be a read error. CDR3: CASSSVATVFNEQSF. As DNA, the CDR3 is TGTGCCAGCAGCTCAGTAGCGACAGTTTTCAATGAGCAGTCCTTC. The V call is TRBV11-2, the J call TRBJ2-1; either TRBD1 or TRBD2 may fit D (5 bases each). The germline gives CDR1 SGHAT, CDR2 FQNNGV. This CDR3 has 15 residues.

This clonotype was recorded only once. This rearrangement joins TRBV19 to TRBJ2-2, with 7 bases matching TRBD1. Germline-derived CDR1 and CDR2 are LNHDA and SQIVND (reference sequence). The CDR3 has 15 residues. V trimming: 5 bases; J trimming: 4 bases; junction bases outside the gene matches: 7. DNA of the CDR3: TGTGCCAGTAGTCCAGACAGGGCGGGCACCGGGGAGCTGTTTTTT. Its protein product is CASSPDRAGTGELFF.

This clonotype was picked up a small number of times. J is TRBJ2-1 and V is TRBV7-9; D uncertain. The CDR3 sequence is 13 residues long. The germline V and J ends were trimmed by 2 bases and 10 bases, with 12 bases remaining between them. Germline assignment: CDR1 SEHNR and CDR2 FQNEAQ (reference sequence). Here the CDR3 DNA reads TGTGCCAGCAGCTTAACTGACTCCTTCGAGCAGTTCTTC. Its protein product is CASSLTDSFEQFF.

This clonotype was seen only a few times. The chain joins TRBV20-1 to TRBJ2-7, with TRBD2 as a possible D gene (6 bases). Trimming stripped 1 base from V and 4 bases from J, with 8 bases between. CDR1 and CDR2 from the germline V gene are DFQATT and SNEGSKA (reference sequence). There are 12 residues in the CDR3. For the CDR3, the DNA is TGCAGTGCTAGAGGCCGGGGGTACGAGCAGTACTTC. This translates into CSARGRGYEQYF.

This chain links TRBV2 with TRBJ2-3, with 9 bases identical to TRBD1. The CDR3 extends over 16 amino acids. Germline CDR1 is SNHLY and CDR2 is FYNNEI. The J segment lost 0 bases and the V segment lost 4 bases, leaving 5 bases of the junction unmatched. The CDR3 sequence is CASSAAGTGSTDTQYF. The CDR3 DNA follows: TGTGCCAGCAGTGCGGCCGGGACAGGGAGCACAGATACGCAGTATTTT.

The table lists this clonotype with a few counts. Here the CDR3 reads CAISERTVGEAFF. In DNA, the CDR3 is TGTGCCATCAGTGAGCGGACGGTCGGGGAAGCTTTCTTT. The chain employs TRBV10-3 and TRBJ1-1, with D unclear. Germline V gene lookup returns CDR1 ENHRY and CDR2 SYGVKD. The CDR3 contains 13 residues. The V end was cut by 2 bases, the J end by 8 bases, with 12 bases between.

The rearrangement links TRBV9 to TRBJ2-7; 7 positions agree with TRBD1. The length of the CDR3 is 13 residues. Germline loops: CDR1 SGDLS, CDR2 YYNGEE. With V trimmed by 4 bases and J by 5 bases, 6 bases remained unmatched. The DNA of the CDR3 is TGTGCCAGCAGCCCAACAGGGGTTCACGAGCAGTACTTC. Protein: CASSPTGVHEQYF.